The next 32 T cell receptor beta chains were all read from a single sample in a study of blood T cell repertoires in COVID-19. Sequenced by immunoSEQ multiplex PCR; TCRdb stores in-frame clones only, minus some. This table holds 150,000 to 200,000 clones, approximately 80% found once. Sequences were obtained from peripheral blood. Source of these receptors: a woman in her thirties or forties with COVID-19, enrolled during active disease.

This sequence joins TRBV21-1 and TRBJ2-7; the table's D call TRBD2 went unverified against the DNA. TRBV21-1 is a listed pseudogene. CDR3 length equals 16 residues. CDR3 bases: TGTGCCAGCAGCAGAGGGGTGACTAGCGGGGGGTACGAGCAGTACGTC. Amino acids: CASSRGVTSGGYEQYV.

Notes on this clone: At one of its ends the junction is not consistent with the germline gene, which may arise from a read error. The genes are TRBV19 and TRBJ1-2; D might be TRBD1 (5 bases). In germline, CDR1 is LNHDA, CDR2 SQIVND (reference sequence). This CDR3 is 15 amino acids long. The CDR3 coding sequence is TGTGCCAGTAGGATAGGCTCGGGGGTGGACTATGGCTACACCTTC. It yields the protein CASRIGSGVDYGYTF.

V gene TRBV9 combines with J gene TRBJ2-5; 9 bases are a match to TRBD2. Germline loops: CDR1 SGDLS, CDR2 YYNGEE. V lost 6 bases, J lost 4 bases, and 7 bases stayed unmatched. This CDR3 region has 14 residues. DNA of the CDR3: TGTGCCAGCACCCGAGAAGCGGGAGGAGAGACCCAGTACTTC. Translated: CASTREAGGETQYF.

The DNA of the CDR3 is TGTGCCTGGAGCCGAACAGGGGTGGGAGAGCAGTACTTC. Residues: CAWSRTGVGEQYF. The chain carries TRBV30 and TRBJ2-7, with 7 nucleotides matching TRBD1. Germline CDR1 and CDR2: GTSNPN and SVGIG (reference sequence). V shed 3 bases, J shed 7 bases, and the junction held 9 bases outside the gene matches. The CDR3 has 13 residues.

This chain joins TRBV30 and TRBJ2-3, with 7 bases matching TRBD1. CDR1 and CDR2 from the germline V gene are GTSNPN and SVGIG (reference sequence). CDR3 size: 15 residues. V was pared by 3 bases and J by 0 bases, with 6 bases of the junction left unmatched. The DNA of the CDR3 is TGTGCCTGGAGCGACAGGGAAATAAGCACAGATACGCAGTATTTT. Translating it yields CAWSDREISTDTQYF.

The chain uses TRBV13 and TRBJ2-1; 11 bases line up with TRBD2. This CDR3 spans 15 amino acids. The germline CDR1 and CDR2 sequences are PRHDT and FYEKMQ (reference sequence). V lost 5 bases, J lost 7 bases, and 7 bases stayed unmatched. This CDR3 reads CASSVAGGPVNEQFF. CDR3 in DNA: TGTGCCAGCAGCGTAGCGGGAGGGCCAGTGAATGAGCAGTTCTTC.

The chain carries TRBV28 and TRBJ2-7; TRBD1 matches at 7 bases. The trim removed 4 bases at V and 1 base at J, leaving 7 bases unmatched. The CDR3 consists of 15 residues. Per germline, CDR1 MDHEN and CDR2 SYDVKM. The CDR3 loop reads CASSSGTALSYEQYF. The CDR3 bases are TGTGCCAGCAGTTCCGGGACAGCCTTGTCCTACGAGCAGTACTTC. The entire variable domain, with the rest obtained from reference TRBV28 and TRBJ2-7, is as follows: DVKVTQSSRYLVKRTGEKVFLECVQDMDHENMFWYRQDPGLGLRLIYFSYDVKMKEKGDIPEGYSVSREKKERFSLILESASTNQTSMYLCASSSGTALSYEQYFGPGTRLTVT.

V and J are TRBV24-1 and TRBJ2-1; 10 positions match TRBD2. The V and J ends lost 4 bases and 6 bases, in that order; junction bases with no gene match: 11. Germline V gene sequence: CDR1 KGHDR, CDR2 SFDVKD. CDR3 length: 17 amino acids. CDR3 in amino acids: CATSDPTGTSAPNEQFF. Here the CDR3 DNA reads TGTGCCACCAGTGACCCCACCGGGACTAGCGCACCCAATGAGCAGTTCTTC.

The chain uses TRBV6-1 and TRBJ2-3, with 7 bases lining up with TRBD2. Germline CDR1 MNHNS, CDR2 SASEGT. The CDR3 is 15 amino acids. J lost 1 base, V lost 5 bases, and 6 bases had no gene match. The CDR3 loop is CASSRLAGGTDTQYF. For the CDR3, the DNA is TGTGCCAGCAGTCGTCTGGCGGGGGGCACAGATACGCAGTATTTT.

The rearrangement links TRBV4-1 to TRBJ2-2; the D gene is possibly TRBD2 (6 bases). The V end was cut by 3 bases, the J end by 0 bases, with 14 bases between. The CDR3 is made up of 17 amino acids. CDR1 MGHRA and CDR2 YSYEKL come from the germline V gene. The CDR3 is CASSQRPPGANTGELFF. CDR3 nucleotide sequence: TGCGCCAGCAGCCAGCGCCCCCCGGGGGCGAACACCGGGGAGCTGTTTTTT.

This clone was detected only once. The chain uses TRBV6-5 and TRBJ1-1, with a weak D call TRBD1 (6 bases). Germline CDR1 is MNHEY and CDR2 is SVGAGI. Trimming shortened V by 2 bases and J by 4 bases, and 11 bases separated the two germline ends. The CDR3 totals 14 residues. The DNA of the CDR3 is TGTGCCAGCAGTTACCAGGGGCTCGTCACTGAAGCTTTCTTT. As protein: CASSYQGLVTEAFF.

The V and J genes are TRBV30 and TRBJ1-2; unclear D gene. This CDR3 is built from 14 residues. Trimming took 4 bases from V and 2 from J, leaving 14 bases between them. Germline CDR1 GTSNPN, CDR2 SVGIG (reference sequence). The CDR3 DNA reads TGTGCCTGGATCCCTGTGGGAGGAAACTATGGCTACACCTTC. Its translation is CAWIPVGGNYGYTF.

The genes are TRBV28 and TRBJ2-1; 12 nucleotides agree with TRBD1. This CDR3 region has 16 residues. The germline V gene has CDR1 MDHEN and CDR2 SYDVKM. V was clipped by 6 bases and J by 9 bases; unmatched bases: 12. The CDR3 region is CASSRPPGQGASEQFF. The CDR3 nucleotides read TGTGCCAGCAGCCGACCACCGGGACAGGGGGCGTCTGAGCAGTTCTTC.

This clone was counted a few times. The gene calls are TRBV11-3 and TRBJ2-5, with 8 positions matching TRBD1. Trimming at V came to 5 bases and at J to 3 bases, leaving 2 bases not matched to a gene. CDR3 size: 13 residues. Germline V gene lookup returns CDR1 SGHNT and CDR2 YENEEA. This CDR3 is CASSGQGEETQYF. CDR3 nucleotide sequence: TGTGCCAGCAGCGGACAGGGTGAAGAGACCCAGTACTTC.

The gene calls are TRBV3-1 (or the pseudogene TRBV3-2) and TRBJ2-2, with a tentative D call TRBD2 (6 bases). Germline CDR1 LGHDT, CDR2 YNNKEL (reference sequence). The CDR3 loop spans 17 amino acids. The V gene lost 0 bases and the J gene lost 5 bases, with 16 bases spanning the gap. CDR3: CASSQDWAGPRTGELFF. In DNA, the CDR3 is TGTGCCAGCAGCCAAGATTGGGCGGGGCCGCGGACCGGGGAGCTGTTTTTT.

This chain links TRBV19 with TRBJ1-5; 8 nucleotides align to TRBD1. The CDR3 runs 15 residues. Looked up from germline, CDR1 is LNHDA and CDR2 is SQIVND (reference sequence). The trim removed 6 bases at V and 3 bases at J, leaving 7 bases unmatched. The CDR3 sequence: CASRGDRSINQPQHF. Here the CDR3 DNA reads TGTGCCAGTAGGGGGGACAGGAGCATCAATCAGCCCCAGCATTTT.

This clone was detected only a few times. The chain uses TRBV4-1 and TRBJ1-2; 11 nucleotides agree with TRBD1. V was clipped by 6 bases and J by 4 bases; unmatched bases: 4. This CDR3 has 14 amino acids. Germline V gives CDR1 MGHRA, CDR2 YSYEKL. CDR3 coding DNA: TGCGCCAGCAGACAGGACAGGGGGCCCTATGGCTACACCTTC. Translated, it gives CASRQDRGPYGYTF.

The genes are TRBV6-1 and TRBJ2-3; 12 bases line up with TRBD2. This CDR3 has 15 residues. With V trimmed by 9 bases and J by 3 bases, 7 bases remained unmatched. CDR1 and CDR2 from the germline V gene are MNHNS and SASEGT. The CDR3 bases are TGTGCCAGTGCTAGCGGGGGGGCTGGGACAGATACGCAGTATTTT. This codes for CASASGGAGTDTQYF.

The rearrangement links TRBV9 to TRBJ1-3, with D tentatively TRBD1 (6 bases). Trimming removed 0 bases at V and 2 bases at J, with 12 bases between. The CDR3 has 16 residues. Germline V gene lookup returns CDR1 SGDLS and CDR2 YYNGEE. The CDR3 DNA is TGTGCCAGCAGCGTAGATGAGGGGGTCCCTGGAAACACCATATATTTT. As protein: CASSVDEGVPGNTIYF.

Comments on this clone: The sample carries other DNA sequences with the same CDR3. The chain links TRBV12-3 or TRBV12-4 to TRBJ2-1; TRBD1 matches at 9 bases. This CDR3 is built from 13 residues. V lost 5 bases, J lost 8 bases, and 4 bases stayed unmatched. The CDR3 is CASSLGQGHEQFF. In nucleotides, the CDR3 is TGTGCCAGCAGTCTCGGACAGGGGCATGAGCAGTTCTTC.

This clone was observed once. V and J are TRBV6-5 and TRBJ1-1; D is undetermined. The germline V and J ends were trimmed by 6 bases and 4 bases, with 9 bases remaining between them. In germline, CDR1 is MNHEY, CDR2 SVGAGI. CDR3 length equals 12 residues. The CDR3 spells CASRGEGTEAFF. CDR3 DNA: TGTGCCAGCAGGGGAGAGGGCACTGAAGCTTTCTTT.

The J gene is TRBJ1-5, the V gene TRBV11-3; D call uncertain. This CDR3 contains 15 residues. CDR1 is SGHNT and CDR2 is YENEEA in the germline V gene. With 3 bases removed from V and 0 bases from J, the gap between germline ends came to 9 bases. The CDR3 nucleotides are TGTGCCAGCAGCTTGGCGGCATATAGCAATCAGCCCCAGCATTTT. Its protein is CASSLAAYSNQPQHF.

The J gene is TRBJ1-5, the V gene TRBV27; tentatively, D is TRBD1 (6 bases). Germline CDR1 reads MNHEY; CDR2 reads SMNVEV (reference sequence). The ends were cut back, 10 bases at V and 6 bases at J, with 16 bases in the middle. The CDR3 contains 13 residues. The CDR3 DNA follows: TGTGCCACCCAAAAGGGGGGGGGTCAGCCCCAGCATTTT. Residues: CATQKGGGQPQHF.

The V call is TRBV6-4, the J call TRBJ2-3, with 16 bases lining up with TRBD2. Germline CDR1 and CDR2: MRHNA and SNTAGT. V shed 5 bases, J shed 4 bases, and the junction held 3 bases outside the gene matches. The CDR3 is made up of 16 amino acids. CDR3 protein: CASSPGLAGGPDTQYF. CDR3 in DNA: TGTGCCAGCAGTCCGGGACTAGCGGGGGGGCCAGATACGCAGTATTTT.

The CDR3 region has the DNA TGTGCCAGCAGTTTCGGTCCGACCGGGGAGCTGTTTTTT. Amino acids: CASSFGPTGELFF. The gene calls are TRBV27 and TRBJ2-2; D gene unclear. Germline lookup yields CDR1 MNHEY and CDR2 SMNVEV (reference sequence). Trimming shortened V by 3 bases and J by 5 bases, and 7 bases separated the two germline ends. The CDR3 is made up of 13 amino acids.

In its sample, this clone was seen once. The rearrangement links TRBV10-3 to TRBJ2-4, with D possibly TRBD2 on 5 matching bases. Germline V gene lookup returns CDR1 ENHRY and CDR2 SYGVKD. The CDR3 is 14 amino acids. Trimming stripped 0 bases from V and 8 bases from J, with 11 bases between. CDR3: CAISESEEEDIQYF. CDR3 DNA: TGTGCCATCAGTGAGTCGGAGGAGGAGGACATTCAGTACTTC.

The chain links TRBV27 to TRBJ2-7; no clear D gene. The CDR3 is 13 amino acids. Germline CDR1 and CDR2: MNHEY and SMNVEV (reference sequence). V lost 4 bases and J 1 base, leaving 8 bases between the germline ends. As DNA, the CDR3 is TGTGCCAGCAGTTCCCCGACATCCTACGAGCAGTACTTC. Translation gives CASSSPTSYEQYF.

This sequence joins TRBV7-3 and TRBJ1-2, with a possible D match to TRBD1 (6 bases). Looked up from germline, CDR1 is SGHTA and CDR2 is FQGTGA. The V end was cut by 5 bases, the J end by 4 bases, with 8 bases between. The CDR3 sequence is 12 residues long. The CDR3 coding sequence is TGTGCCAGCAGCCAACAGGGCTATGGCTACACCTTC. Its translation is CASSQQGYGYTF.

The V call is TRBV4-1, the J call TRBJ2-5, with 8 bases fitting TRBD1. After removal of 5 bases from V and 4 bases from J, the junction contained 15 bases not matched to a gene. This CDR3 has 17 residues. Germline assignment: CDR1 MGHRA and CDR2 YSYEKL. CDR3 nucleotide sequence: TGCGCCAGCAGCAGGGAGCCTTCCGGGACAGGCGGAGAGACCCAGTACTTC. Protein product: CASSREPSGTGGETQYF.

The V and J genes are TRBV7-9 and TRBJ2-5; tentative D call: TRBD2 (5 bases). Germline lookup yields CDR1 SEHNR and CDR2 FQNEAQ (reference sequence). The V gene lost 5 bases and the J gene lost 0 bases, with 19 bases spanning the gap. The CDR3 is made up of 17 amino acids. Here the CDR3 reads CASSPPVEGRYQETQYF. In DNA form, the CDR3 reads TGTGCCAGCAGCCCCCCGGTAGAGGGAAGGTACCAAGAGACCCAGTACTTC. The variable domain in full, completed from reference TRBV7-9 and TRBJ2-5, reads DTGVSQNPRHKITKRGQNVTFRCDPISEHNRLYWYRQTLGQGPEFLTYFQNEAQLEKSRLLSDRFSAERPKGSFSTLEIQRTEQGDSAMYLCASSPPVEGRYQETQYFGPGTRLLVL.

Here the CDR3 reads CASSLEVGGGYNEQFF. The CDR3 DNA reads TGTGCCAGCAGCTTAGAGGTGGGAGGGGGCTACAATGAGCAGTTCTTC. The chain carries TRBV7-6 and TRBJ2-1, with D perhaps TRBD2 (7 bases). Trimming took off 1 base at V and 3 bases at J, with 13 bases between the two ends. The germline CDR1 and CDR2 sequences are SGHVS and FNYEAQ. The CDR3 is 16 amino acids.

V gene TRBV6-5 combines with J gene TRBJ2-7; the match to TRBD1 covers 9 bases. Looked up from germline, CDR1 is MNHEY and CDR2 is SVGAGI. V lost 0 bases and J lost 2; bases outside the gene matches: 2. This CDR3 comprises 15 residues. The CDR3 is CASSYSRQGAYEQYF. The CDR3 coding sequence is TGTGCCAGCAGTTACTCGAGACAGGGGGCCTACGAGCAGTACTTC.